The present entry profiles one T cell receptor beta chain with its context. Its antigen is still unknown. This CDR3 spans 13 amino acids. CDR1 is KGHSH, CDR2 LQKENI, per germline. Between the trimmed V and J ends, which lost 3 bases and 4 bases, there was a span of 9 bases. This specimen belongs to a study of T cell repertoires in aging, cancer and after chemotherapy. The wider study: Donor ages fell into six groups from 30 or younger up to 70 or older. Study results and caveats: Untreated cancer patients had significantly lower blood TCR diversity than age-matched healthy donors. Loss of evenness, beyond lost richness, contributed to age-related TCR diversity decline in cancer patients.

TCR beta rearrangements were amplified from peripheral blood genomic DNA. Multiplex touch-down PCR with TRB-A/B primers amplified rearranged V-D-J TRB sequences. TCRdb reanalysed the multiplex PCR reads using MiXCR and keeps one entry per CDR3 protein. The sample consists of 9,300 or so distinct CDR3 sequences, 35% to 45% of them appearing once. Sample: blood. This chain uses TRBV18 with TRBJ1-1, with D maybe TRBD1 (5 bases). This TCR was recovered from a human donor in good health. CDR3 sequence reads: CASSPRDGTEAFF. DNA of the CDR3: TGTGCCAGCTCACCTCGGGACGGCACTGAAGCTTTCTTT. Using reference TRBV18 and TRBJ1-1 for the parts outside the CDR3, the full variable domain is NAGVMQNPRHLVRRRGQEARLRCSPMKGHSHVYWYRQLPEEGLKFMVYLQKENIIDESGMPKERFSAEFPKEGPSILRIQQVVRGDSAAYFCASSPRDGTEAFFGQGTRLTVV.